This T cell receptor beta chain was found in a study of blood T cell repertoires in COVID-19 (dated by TCRdb to the early 2020s). Background on the whole study: Samples from collaborators originated in the United States, Italy and Spain and spanned both the acute and convalescent phases of COVID-19. The prospective study material was composed of cDNA or gDNA derived from T cells, B-cell-depleted T cells, or PBMCs. Sample metadata almost always included a de-identified subject ID, COVID-19 status, age in years and sex. A freely available public database, intended as a resource for researchers studying the immune response to SARS-CoV-2, is where the repertoires were released. Samples were obtained from the ongoing ImmuneRACE study (first 160 participants) and from 950 to 1,500 subjects provided by 6 global collaborators. Where HLA class I and class II types were available, the types were taken from metadata supplied by the sample provider, not from assay-based typing. Subjects who had been exposed to COVID-19, were actively infected with it, or had recovered from it provided the deeply sampled blood TCRbeta repertoires that made up the dataset. The study at large found these results: The quantity of clinical and demographic metadata differed by source and by participant and was supplied without curation.

In the germline V gene (reference sequence), CDR1 corresponds to GTSNPN and CDR2 to SVGIG. Reading from cysteine to phenylalanine, the CDR3 counts 14 amino acids. Only the CDR3 DNA stays, 42 bases, in frame from base 1. V is cut by 3 bases and J by 0 bases, and the space between the germline ends is 12 bases. TCRbeta CDR3 regions were amplified from genomic DNA by means of the immunoSEQ Assay, a bias-controlled multiplex PCR. From the authors' description of their analysis: The number of nucleated cells in each sample was estimated from the amplification of reference gene primers within the assay. To quantify the absolute abundance of each unique TCRbeta CDR3 rearrangement, sequence reads were collapsed and filtered. For each sample, productive Simpson clonality was calculated by taking the square root of Simpson's diversity index across productive rearrangements. TCRdb re-hosts the immuneACCESS table, in-frame sequences only. Its copies lack some clones; in the studies checked, an unresolved V gene accounts for under half of them, and the cause for the rest is not known. V, J and clone size are taken as reported in that table, and D and trimming were inferred from the DNA itself. The table for this sample lists under 300,000 clones; 84% of them were counted only once. The top ten constitute 4% of the sample.

Collaborating institutions collected whole blood in K2EDTA tubes following their own protocols. For TCRbeta analysis, collaborator samples were shipped as frozen whole blood, as isolated PBMCs, or as DNA extracted from either sample type. Of note for this clone: No antigen is known for it. Base qualities are not at hand, and no much larger clone is one base apart.

The sequence derives from a man in his fifties or sixties with acute or convalescent COVID-19. The sequence joins TRBV30 to TRBJ2-7; a tentative D match to TRBD1 spans 6 bases. The sequencing sample was made of peripheral blood. CDR3 reads: CAWRVRGGSYEQYF. The DNA sequence follows: TGTGCCTGGAGAGTTAGAGGGGGCTCCTACGAGCAGTACTTC.